The 6 T cell receptor beta chains presented below share a single source sample, sequenced in a study of vaccination effects on CD4 cells after COVID-19. Sequencing used immunoSEQ multiplex PCR; TCRdb keeps in-frame clones, though not all of them. The table records tens of thousands of clones, 65% to 80% of them present only once. Their specific antigens are unknown. Before sequencing, viral peptide pools were used by the ViraFEST assay to expand antigen-specific CD4+ T cells. Culture lasted 10 days before CD4+ T cell isolation. Vaccine recipients lacked prior SARS-CoV-2 infection and had negative nucleocapsid antibodies. The material was CD4+ T cells from PBMCs cultured with HCoV-NL63 spike peptides, obtained before COVID-19 vaccination. These receptors all stem from a human donor who received a COVID-19 vaccine.

The V gene is TRBV5-5, the J gene TRBJ2-7; 9 positions match TRBD1. V lost 4 bases and J lost 12; bases outside the gene matches: 20. Germline V CDR1 and CDR2: SGHKS, YYEKEE (reference sequence). The CDR3 is made up of 16 amino acids. For the CDR3, the DNA is TGTGCCAGCAGCATTTACGGGACAGGGAGGTTAGGCGAGGTGTACGTC. Protein: CASSIYGTGRLGEVYV.

The V and J genes are TRBV6-5 and TRBJ2-5; 9 bases map to TRBD1. The V segment lost 6 bases and the J segment 4 bases; nucleotides outside the gene matches: 6. Germline lookup yields CDR1 MNHEY and CDR2 SVGAGI. This CDR3 contains 14 residues. The CDR3, as DNA: TGTGCCAGCAGATCTACAGGGGGCCGAGAGACCCAGTACTTC. Protein product: CASRSTGGRETQYF.

The rearrangement uses TRBV7-8 and TRBJ1-2, with 9 bases fitting TRBD1. With V trimmed by 1 base and J by 7 bases, 4 bases remained unmatched. CDR1 SGHVS and CDR2 FQNEAQ come from the germline V gene. The CDR3 runs to 14 residues. DNA for the CDR3: TGTGCCAGCAGCTTAGTCGACAGGGGGTTTGGCTACACCTTC. This gives the protein CASSLVDRGFGYTF. Using reference TRBV7-8 and TRBJ1-2 for the parts outside the CDR3, the full variable domain is GAGVSQSPRYKVAKRGQDVALRCDPISGHVSLFWYQQALGQGPEFLTYFQNEAQLDKSGLPSDRFFAERPEGSVSTLKIQRTQQEDSAVYLCASSLVDRGFGYTFGSGTRLTVV.

This clone was seen more than once but under ten times. The chain links TRBV5-1 to TRBJ1-1; D might be TRBD1 (6 bases). The CDR3 spans 16 residues. V lost 0 bases, J lost 4 bases, and 16 bases lay in between. Germline V gene data show CDR1 as SGHRS and CDR2 as YFSETQ. The CDR3 loop is CASSLDPGAGVTEAFF. The CDR3, as DNA: TGCGCCAGCAGCTTGGATCCGGGGGCGGGAGTCACTGAAGCTTTCTTT.

This clone was seen a few times. The chain employs TRBV7-2 and TRBJ2-3, with D possibly being TRBD1 (6 bases). V lost 5 bases and J lost 8, with 14 bases in between. This CDR3 region has 13 residues. Per germline, CDR1 SGHTA and CDR2 FQGNSA. CDR3 coding DNA: TGTGCCAGCAGCATAAACGTAGGGGGTACGCAGTATTTT. Protein product: CASSINVGGTQYF.

The CDR3 reads CASSQDQGIDGYTF. The CDR3 bases are TGCGCCAGCAGCCAAGACCAGGGTATTGATGGCTACACCTTC. The chain carries TRBV4-1 and TRBJ1-2; possibly TRBD1 for D (5 bases). This CDR3 comprises 14 residues. Trimming pared 0 bases from V and 6 bases from J, leaving 11 bases between. CDR1 is MGHRA and CDR2 is YSYEKL in the germline V gene.